The sequence of this T cell receptor (beta chain) was determined in a study of cytomegalovirus exposure and HLA in healthy donors. Study conclusions and caveats: The likely origin of a cluster of highly shared sequence variants was a sequencing artifact. TCR beta chains numbering more than 150 were designated cytomegalovirus-associated. Equally common other TCR beta chains were less clonally expanded than HLA-associated ones, a later analysis found.

As to this clone: Its antigen is not identified. At the DNA level, this CDR3 is encoded by other sequences in the same sample as well.

The PCR made use of 60 Vbeta and 13 Jbeta primers. Measured with immunoSEQ multiplex PCR; TCRdb has only the in-frame clones, and not every one. Here the sample spans roughly 60,000 clones, 70% to 80% being singletons. Sequences were obtained from PBMCs. The sequence was obtained from a woman between 40 and 55 years old in good health and CMV-seropositive.

The CDR3 protein is CASSPDRAGGYTF. The CDR3 coding sequence is TGTGCCAGCTCACCCGACAGGGCGGGTGGCTACACCTTC. The chain has TRBV18 and TRBJ1-2; 7 nucleotides line up with TRBD1. With 3 bases clipped from V and 7 bases from J, the junction kept 5 bases outside the gene matches. The CDR3 has 13 residues. Germline assignment: CDR1 KGHSH and CDR2 LQKENI.